Below, 9 T cell receptor beta chains from the same sample are listed, as sequenced in a study of breast tumors, draining lymph nodes, adjacent tissues. MiXCR, applied by TCRdb to the multiplex PCR reads, yields one record per CDR3 protein. The sample contains under 20,000 distinct CDR3 sequences, roughly two fifths of which appear only once. The sequenced sample was breast tumor tissue. The receptors stem from a female donor with breast cancer. Some clones in this sample may be carry-over from other donors' samples.

The chain employs TRBV11-3 and TRBJ2-2; D is unclear. This CDR3 region has 15 residues. The germline gives CDR1 SGHNT, CDR2 YENEEA. V was trimmed by 6 bases and J by 0 bases, leaving 11 bases between them. The CDR3 protein is CASRKEASNTGELFF. The CDR3 DNA reads TGTGCCAGCAGAAAAGAAGCGTCGAACACCGGGGAGCTGTTTTTT.

The J gene is TRBJ2-7, the V gene TRBV24-1; TRBD1 might be the D (5 bases). The CDR3 totals 15 residues. Trimming took off 8 bases at V and 0 bases at J, with 16 bases between the two ends. CDR1 is KGHDR, CDR2 SFDVKD, per germline. In nucleotides, the CDR3 is TGTGCCACCACCAGAAGACAGCTACCCTCCTACGAGCAGTACTTC. It yields the protein CATTRRQLPSYEQYF.

This rearrangement joins TRBV9 to TRBJ2-7; maybe TRBD2 (6 bases). Germline V gene data show CDR1 as SGDLS and CDR2 as YYNGEE. The CDR3 contains 13 residues. Trimming stripped 1 base from V and 5 bases from J, with 10 bases between. The CDR3 sequence is CASSVREVDEQYV. In DNA, the CDR3 is TGTGCCAGCAGCGTAAGGGAGGTGGACGAGCAGTACGTC.

The chain links TRBV5-6 to TRBJ1-2; 7 bases line up with TRBD1. Germline values: CDR1 SGHDT, CDR2 YYEEEE. V lost 3 bases to trimming and J lost 2 bases; unmatched junction nucleotides: 4. The CDR3 loop spans 14 amino acids. This CDR3 is CASSYGTANYGYTF. The CDR3 region has the DNA TGTGCCAGCAGCTACGGGACAGCGAACTATGGCTACACCTTC. Complete variable domain (other parts from reference TRBV5-6 and TRBJ1-2): DAGVTQSPTHLIKTRGQQVTLRCSPKSGHDTVSWYQQALGQGPQFIFQYYEEEERQRGNFPDRFSGHQFPNYSSELNVNALLLGDSALYLCASSYGTANYGYTFGSGTRLTVV.

The rearrangement joins TRBV20-1 to TRBJ1-5; TRBD1 agrees at 7 bases. V lost 4 bases to trimming and J lost 3 bases; unmatched junction nucleotides: 3. The length of the CDR3 is 13 residues. The germline V gene encodes CDR1 DFQATT and CDR2 SNEGSKA (reference sequence). Here the CDR3 DNA reads TGCAGTGCTAAGGGACAGAACAATCAGCCCCAGCATTTT. Its translation: CSAKGQNNQPQHF.

The chain joins TRBV7-9 to TRBJ2-1, with D perhaps matching TRBD1 (6 bases). The CDR3 has 13 residues. Trimming shortened V by 7 bases and J by 7 bases, and 14 bases separated the two germline ends. Germline lookup yields CDR1 SEHNR and CDR2 FQNEAQ (reference sequence). CDR3 coding DNA: TGTGCCAGCAATGGGGGCGGGTCGAATGAGCAGTTCTTC. Its translation is CASNGGGSNEQFF.

The CDR3 nucleotides are TGTGCCAGCAGCCAAACCGGACTAGCGGGGACCTACGAGCAGTACTTC. It translates to CASSQTGLAGTYEQYF. The rearrangement links TRBV5-6 to TRBJ2-7; 12 bases are a match to TRBD2. Trimming took 4 bases from V and 2 from J; bases not matched to a gene: 7. The germline V gene encodes CDR1 SGHDT and CDR2 YYEEEE. This CDR3 comprises 16 residues.

This sequence joins TRBV10-2 and TRBJ2-1; possible D gene TRBD1, 6 bases. The CDR3 sequence is 16 residues long. The germline CDR1 and CDR2 sequences are WSHSY and SAAADI. The V end lost 2 bases, the J end lost 5 bases, and 16 bases lay between the germline ends. The CDR3 nucleotides are TGCGCCAGCAGTGAGCGGAGACAGGCGGCTGACAATGAGCAGTTCTTC. The encoded protein is CASSERRQAADNEQFF.

This chain connects TRBV7-2 to TRBJ1-4, with D uncertain. Germline CDR1 reads SGHTA; CDR2 reads FQGNSA. The CDR3 runs 15 residues. The V end lost 3 bases, the J end lost 0 bases, and 8 bases lay between the germline ends. CDR3 coding DNA: TGTGCCAGCAGCTTGGGAGCTGCAACTAATGAAAAACTGTTTTTT. Translated: CASSLGAATNEKLFF.